This T cell receptor (beta chain) was recovered during a study of naive and memory T cell subsets. V was clipped by 4 bases and J by 8 bases, with 21 bases between them. This CDR3 comprises 16 residues. Two oligonucleotides, mixed equimolar, formed the beta constant-region primer covering TRBC1 and TRBC2. Four rounds of PCR amplified the ligated cDNA using nested alpha and beta constant-region primers plus SP2. TCRdb reprocessed the UMI-ligation and nested PCR reads via MiXCR and lists one record per CDR3 protein. The repertoire includes 130,000 to 150,000 distinct CDR3 sequences, over 15% of them detected once, and about 0.15% sits in the top ten.

This TCR came from a human donor in good health. Sequencing input: naive CD4+ T cells from blood. This sequence joins TRBV12-3 or TRBV12-4 and TRBJ2-1, with D perhaps TRBD1 (6 bases). The CDR3 protein is CASSWVTGSLLDEQFF. The DNA for the CDR3 is TGTGCCAGCAGTTGGGTCACAGGGTCTCTCTTAGATGAGCAGTTCTTC.